The present entry profiles one TCR beta chain with its context. This sample stems from a study of cytomegalovirus exposure and HLA in healthy donors. Libraries were prepared by immunoSEQ multiplex PCR; TCRdb keeps only in-frame clonotypes and omits some of them. The sample holds around 250,000 clones, almost 90% seen once. The CDR3 has 17 residues. V shed 5 bases, J shed 4 bases, and the junction held 9 bases outside the gene matches. Looked up from germline, CDR1 is SGHVS and CDR2 is FQNEAQ. The TCR comes from a young woman in good health and CMV-seronegative. The V call is TRBV7-8, the J call TRBJ2-1; 12 bases match TRBD2. The sample consisted of PBMCs. The CDR3 region is CASSLLRLAGAYNEQFF. CDR3 coding DNA: TGTGCCAGCAGCCTCTTGAGACTAGCGGGGGCATACAATGAGCAGTTCTTC.